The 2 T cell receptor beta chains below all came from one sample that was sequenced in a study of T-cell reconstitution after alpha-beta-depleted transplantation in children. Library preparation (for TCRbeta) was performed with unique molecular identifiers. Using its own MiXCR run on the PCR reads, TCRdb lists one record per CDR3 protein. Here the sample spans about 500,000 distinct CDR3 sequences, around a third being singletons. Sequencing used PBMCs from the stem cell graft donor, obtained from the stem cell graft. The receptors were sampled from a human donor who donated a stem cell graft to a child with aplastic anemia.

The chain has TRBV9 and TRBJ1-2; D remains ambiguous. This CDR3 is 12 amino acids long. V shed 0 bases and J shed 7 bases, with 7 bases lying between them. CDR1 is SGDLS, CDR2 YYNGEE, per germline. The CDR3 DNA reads TGTGCCAGCAGCGTAGGACTTACTGGCTACACCTTC. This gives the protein CASSVGLTGYTF.

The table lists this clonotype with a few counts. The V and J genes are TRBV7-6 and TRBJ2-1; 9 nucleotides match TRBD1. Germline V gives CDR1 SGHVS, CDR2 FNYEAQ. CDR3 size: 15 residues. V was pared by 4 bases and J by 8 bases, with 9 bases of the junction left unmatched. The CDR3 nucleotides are TGTGCCAGCAGCTCGGACAGGGGTACTATGGATGAGCAGTTCTTC. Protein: CASSSDRGTMDEQFF.